A selection of T cell receptor beta chains follows, all from one sample in a study of T cells in Graves' hyperthyroidism and ophthalmopathy. TCRdb reprocessed the multiplex PCR reads with MiXCR, giving one entry per CDR3 protein. The sample shows approximately 200,000 distinct CDR3 sequences, around 17% of them seen only once. The sequencing sample was made of blood. The receptors were sampled from a man in his forties with Graves' hyperthyroidism. CDR3s include the opening cysteine and the closing phenylalanine or tryptophan. The order of the fields is D gene, V gene, J gene, clone size, CDR3 protein, CDR3 DNA. The D gene is left open where the match is weak. Not all rows give a size; the values are once, few, many and, for expanded clones, a class.

D gene: NA
V gene: TRBV12-3/TRBV12-4
J gene: TRBJ2-2
clone size: many
CDR3 protein: CASSLRQGGTGELFF
CDR3 DNA: TGTGCCAGCAGTTTACGACAGGGAGGCACCGGGGAGCTGTTTTTT

D gene: NA
V gene: TRBV27
J gene: TRBJ1-3
clone size: NA
CDR3 protein: CASSFNTGNTIYF
CDR3 DNA: TGTGCCAGCAGTTTCAATACTGGAAACACCATATATTTT

D gene: TRBD1
V gene: TRBV19
J gene: TRBJ1-2
clone size: few
CDR3 protein: CASSITGGDGYTF
CDR3 DNA: TGTGCCAGTAGTATTACAGGGGGCGATGGCTACACCTTC

D gene: NA
V gene: TRBV30
J gene: TRBJ1-2
clone size: many
CDR3 protein: CAWSGTNYGYTF
CDR3 DNA: TGTGCCTGGAGTGGGACTAACTATGGCTACACCTTC

D gene: NA
V gene: TRBV27
J gene: TRBJ2-4
clone size: many
CDR3 protein: CASRSLGSKGKGNIQYF
CDR3 DNA: TGTGCCAGCAGATCCCTTGGGTCAAAGGGGAAAGGGAACATTCAGTACTTC

D gene: NA
V gene: TRBV10-3
J gene: TRBJ1-1
clone size: many
CDR3 protein: CAIGGGTEAFF
CDR3 DNA: TGTGCCATCGGTGGGGGCACTGAAGCTTTCTTT

D gene: NA
V gene: TRBV6-5
J gene: TRBJ2-1
clone size: many
CDR3 protein: CASSYFWGGGGLGNNEQFF
CDR3 DNA: TGTGCCAGCAGTTACTTCTGGGGGGGGGGCGGACTGGGAAACAATGAGCAGTTCTTC

D gene: NA
V gene: TRBV10-3
J gene: TRBJ2-5
clone size: few
CDR3 protein: CAISVVGDETQYF
CDR3 DNA: TGTGCCATCAGTGTTGTAGGGGACGAGACCCAGTACTTC

D gene: TRBD2
V gene: TRBV7-3
J gene: TRBJ2-3
clone size: once
CDR3 protein: CASSRLAGISTDTQYF
CDR3 DNA: TGTGCCAGCAGCCGACTAGCGGGGATAAGCACAGATACGCAGTATTTT

D gene: NA
V gene: TRBV4-3
J gene: TRBJ1-1
clone size: many
CDR3 protein: CASSQRTSSTEAFF
CDR3 DNA: TGCGCCAGCAGCCAGAGGACCTCGAGCACTGAAGCTTTCTTT

D gene: NA
V gene: TRBV2
J gene: TRBJ2-5
clone size: many
CDR3 protein: CASSDGDRLQETQYF
CDR3 DNA: TGTGCCAGCAGTGATGGTGACAGACTCCAAGAGACCCAGTACTTC

D gene: NA
V gene: TRBV5-6
J gene: TRBJ2-1
clone size: many
CDR3 protein: CASSGLTQGNEQFF
CDR3 DNA: TGTGCCAGCAGCGGACTCACCCAGGGGAATGAGCAGTTCTTC

D gene: TRBD1
V gene: TRBV9
J gene: TRBJ1-4
clone size: NA
CDR3 protein: CASSGALTGPNEKLFF
CDR3 DNA: TGTGCCAGCAGCGGCGCTCTGACAGGGCCTAATGAAAAACTGTTTTTT

D gene: NA
V gene: TRBV4-2
J gene: TRBJ1-5
clone size: few
CDR3 protein: CASSQFRGARQPQHF
CDR3 DNA: TGTGCCAGCAGCCAATTTAGGGGGGCCCGGCAGCCCCAGCATTTT

D gene: NA
V gene: TRBV18
J gene: TRBJ1-1
clone size: many
CDR3 protein: CASSPPYSVNTEAFF
CDR3 DNA: TGTGCCAGCTCACCACCGTACAGCGTGAACACTGAAGCTTTCTTT

D gene: TRBD1
V gene: TRBV3-1
J gene: TRBJ1-1
clone size: many
CDR3 protein: CASTRTGSGDTEAFF
CDR3 DNA: TGTGCCAGCACCCGGACAGGTAGCGGGGACACTGAAGCTTTCTTT

D gene: TRBD1
V gene: TRBV4-1
J gene: TRBJ2-2
clone size: NA
CDR3 protein: CASSQEGTGAGELFF
CDR3 DNA: TGCGCCAGCAGCCAAGAAGGGACAGGGGCCGGGGAGCTGTTTTTT

D gene: NA
V gene: TRBV6-2/TRBV6-3
J gene: TRBJ1-5
clone size: few
CDR3 protein: CASTLNGYGNQPQHF
CDR3 DNA: TGTGCCAGCACCCTAAATGGGTATGGCAATCAGCCCCAGCATTTT

D gene: NA
V gene: TRBV20-1
J gene: TRBJ1-4
clone size: many
CDR3 protein: CSATDSRNEKLFF
CDR3 DNA: TGCAGTGCTACGGACAGCCGTAATGAAAAACTGTTTTTT

D gene: TRBD1
V gene: TRBV10-3
J gene: TRBJ2-5
clone size: NA
CDR3 protein: CAISPGGRQETQYF
CDR3 DNA: TGTGCCATCAGCCCAGGGGGCAGACAAGAGACCCAGTACTTC

D gene: NA
V gene: TRBV7-2
J gene: TRBJ1-4
clone size: few
CDR3 protein: CASSLSGREKLFF
CDR3 DNA: TGTGCCAGCAGCTTAAGCGGTAGGGAAAAACTGTTTTTT

D gene: TRBD1
V gene: TRBV7-3
J gene: TRBJ1-3
clone size: few
CDR3 protein: CASSHWAGGRGGNTIYF
CDR3 DNA: TGTGCCAGCAGTCATTGGGCAGGGGGACGAGGAGGAAACACCATATATTTT

D gene: NA
V gene: TRBV6-5
J gene: TRBJ2-7
clone size: NA
CDR3 protein: CASSYTGVVEQYF
CDR3 DNA: TGTGCCAGCAGTTACACAGGAGTAGTCGAGCAGTACTTC

D gene: NA
V gene: TRBV14
J gene: TRBJ2-2
clone size: few
CDR3 protein: CASSSWQNTGELFF
CDR3 DNA: TGTGCCAGCAGCAGTTGGCAAAACACCGGGGAGCTGTTTTTT

D gene: NA
V gene: TRBV28
J gene: TRBJ2-1
clone size: many
CDR3 protein: CASTRGGTYNEQFF
CDR3 DNA: TGTGCCAGCACCCGAGGCGGGACCTACAATGAGCAGTTCTTC

D gene: NA
V gene: TRBV14
J gene: TRBJ2-3
clone size: many
CDR3 protein: CASSLPLEWADTQYF
CDR3 DNA: TGTGCCAGCAGCCTCCCTCTCGAATGGGCAGATACGCAGTATTTT

D gene: NA
V gene: TRBV9
J gene: TRBJ2-1
clone size: NA
CDR3 protein: CASGSYNEQFF
CDR3 DNA: TGTGCCAGCGGGAGCTACAATGAGCAGTTCTTC

D gene: NA
V gene: TRBV27
J gene: TRBJ2-4
clone size: NA
CDR3 protein: CASSPRGTLLAKNIQYF
CDR3 DNA: TGTGCCAGCAGTCCCCGAGGAACCCTCCTAGCCAAAAACATTCAGTACTTC

D gene: TRBD2
V gene: TRBV10-3
J gene: TRBJ2-2
clone size: NA
CDR3 protein: CATKGLAGNTGELFF
CDR3 DNA: TGTGCCACCAAAGGACTAGCGGGAAACACCGGGGAGCTGTTTTTT

D gene: NA
V gene: TRBV28
J gene: TRBJ2-6
clone size: many
CDR3 protein: CASSKPLGDTKRVSGANVLTF
CDR3 DNA: TGTGCCAGCAGTAAGCCCCTCGGGGACACCAAGAGGGTCTCTGGGGCCAACGTCCTGACTTTC

D gene: TRBD1
V gene: TRBV5-6
J gene: TRBJ2-7
clone size: many
CDR3 protein: CASDKSGQGAYEQYF
CDR3 DNA: TGTGCCAGCGACAAAAGCGGCCAGGGGGCTTACGAGCAGTACTTC

D gene: NA
V gene: TRBV11-2
J gene: TRBJ2-7
clone size: many
CDR3 protein: CASSLSDGPYEQYF
CDR3 DNA: TGTGCCAGCAGCTTATCAGACGGCCCCTACGAGCAGTACTTC

D gene: NA
V gene: TRBV4-3
J gene: TRBJ2-3
clone size: many
CDR3 protein: CASSQENSGTDTQYF
CDR3 DNA: TGCGCCAGCAGCCAAGAAAATAGCGGCACAGATACGCAGTATTTT

D gene: NA
V gene: TRBV18
J gene: TRBJ1-6
clone size: few
CDR3 protein: CASSPPNYNSPLHF
CDR3 DNA: TGTGCCAGCTCACCTCCAAACTATAATTCACCCCTCCACTTT

D gene: TRBD2
V gene: TRBV7-2
J gene: TRBJ2-1
clone size: NA
CDR3 protein: CASTRGTSGRRTYNEQFF
CDR3 DNA: TGTGCCAGCACCCGCGGGACTAGCGGGAGGAGGACCTACAATGAGCAGTTCTTC

D gene: NA
V gene: TRBV6-1
J gene: TRBJ1-3
clone size: few
CDR3 protein: CASSRDTRNTIYF
CDR3 DNA: TGTGCCAGCAGCAGGGATACTCGGAACACCATATATTTT

D gene: NA
V gene: TRBV11-2
J gene: TRBJ1-3
clone size: many
CDR3 protein: CASSWNTLSGNTIYF
CDR3 DNA: TGTGCCAGCAGCTGGAATACCCTCTCTGGAAACACCATATATTTT

D gene: NA
V gene: TRBV19
J gene: TRBJ1-3
clone size: few
CDR3 protein: CASGVAGGSGNTIYF
CDR3 DNA: TGTGCCAGTGGCGTTGCGGGTGGCTCTGGAAACACCATATATTTT

D gene: NA
V gene: TRBV10-2
J gene: TRBJ1-2
clone size: NA
CDR3 protein: CASSPTAGGYTF
CDR3 DNA: TGCGCCAGCAGCCCGACAGCGGGAGGCTACACCTTC

D gene: TRBD2
V gene: TRBV4-2
J gene: TRBJ2-1
clone size: many
CDR3 protein: CASSQELLAGRDEQFF
CDR3 DNA: TGTGCCAGCAGCCAAGAGTTACTAGCGGGGAGGGATGAGCAGTTCTTC

D gene: NA
V gene: TRBV29-1
J gene: TRBJ1-4
clone size: NA
CDR3 protein: CSVTGPDEKLFF
CDR3 DNA: TGCAGCGTAACAGGGCCCGATGAAAAACTGTTTTTT

D gene: NA
V gene: TRBV5-6
J gene: TRBJ2-7
clone size: NA
CDR3 protein: CASSLYGNTYEQYF
CDR3 DNA: TGTGCCAGCAGCTTGTATGGGAACACCTACGAGCAGTACTTC

D gene: NA
V gene: TRBV7-2
J gene: TRBJ2-3
clone size: many
CDR3 protein: CASIAEYTDTQYF
CDR3 DNA: TGTGCCAGCATAGCGGAGTACACAGATACGCAGTATTTT

D gene: TRBD1
V gene: TRBV15
J gene: TRBJ1-6
clone size: many
CDR3 protein: CATRDSLNSPLHF
CDR3 DNA: TGTGCCACCCGGGACAGCCTTAATTCACCCCTCCACTTT

D gene: NA
V gene: TRBV5-1
J gene: TRBJ1-1
clone size: many
CDR3 protein: CASRTQGRGTEAFF
CDR3 DNA: TGCGCCAGCAGAACCCAGGGGAGAGGTACTGAAGCTTTCTTT

D gene: TRBD1
V gene: TRBV6-2/TRBV6-3
J gene: TRBJ1-2
clone size: many
CDR3 protein: CASKGQVGYTF
CDR3 DNA: TGTGCCAGCAAAGGACAGGTCGGCTACACCTTC

D gene: NA
V gene: TRBV7-6
J gene: TRBJ2-1
clone size: many
CDR3 protein: CASSSGTTSFPGHNEQFF
CDR3 DNA: TGTGCCAGCAGCTCCGGGACAACAAGCTTCCCGGGCCACAATGAGCAGTTCTTC

D gene: NA
V gene: TRBV6-2/TRBV6-3
J gene: TRBJ2-5
clone size: many
CDR3 protein: CASSYGDMETQYF
CDR3 DNA: TGTGCCAGCAGTTACGGAGACATGGAGACCCAGTACTTC

D gene: NA
V gene: TRBV18
J gene: TRBJ1-1
clone size: many
CDR3 protein: CASSPFGGSEAFF
CDR3 DNA: TGTGCCAGCTCCCCATTCGGGGGCTCTGAAGCTTTCTTT

D gene: TRBD1
V gene: TRBV9
J gene: TRBJ1-3
clone size: few
CDR3 protein: CASSATGASGNTIYF
CDR3 DNA: TGTGCCAGCAGCGCGACAGGGGCCTCTGGAAACACCATATATTTT

D gene: TRBD2
V gene: TRBV20-1
J gene: TRBJ2-3
clone size: many
CDR3 protein: CSARLAGARGLTDTQYF
CDR3 DNA: TGCAGTGCCAGACTAGCGGGGGCGAGGGGGCTTACAGATACGCAGTATTTT

D gene: NA
V gene: TRBV9
J gene: TRBJ2-3
clone size: many
CDR3 protein: CASSVGADLTDTQYF
CDR3 DNA: TGTGCCAGCAGCGTAGGTGCCGACCTCACAGATACGCAGTATTTT

D gene: TRBD1
V gene: TRBV18
J gene: TRBJ1-1
clone size: many
CDR3 protein: CASSPGQGRTEAFF
CDR3 DNA: TGTGCCAGCTCCCCCGGACAGGGAAGGACTGAAGCTTTCTTT

D gene: TRBD1
V gene: TRBV3-1
J gene: TRBJ1-6
clone size: NA
CDR3 protein: CASSQVGTGRSPLHF
CDR3 DNA: TGTGCCAGCAGCCAAGTCGGGACAGGGCGTTCACCCCTCCACTTT

D gene: NA
V gene: TRBV7-8
J gene: TRBJ2-3
clone size: many
CDR3 protein: CASSPARADTQYF
CDR3 DNA: TGTGCCAGCAGCCCAGCCAGGGCAGATACGCAGTATTTT

D gene: NA
V gene: TRBV18
J gene: TRBJ2-7
clone size: many
CDR3 protein: CASSPGKSYEQYF
CDR3 DNA: TGTGCCAGCTCACCAGGGAAATCCTACGAGCAGTACTTC

D gene: TRBD2
V gene: TRBV30
J gene: TRBJ2-7
clone size: many
CDR3 protein: CAWITGTSFQQYF
CDR3 DNA: TGTGCCTGGATCACCGGGACTAGTTTTCAGCAGTACTTC

D gene: NA
V gene: TRBV30
J gene: TRBJ1-2
clone size: many
CDR3 protein: CAWSVGLTDGYTF
CDR3 DNA: TGTGCCTGGAGTGTTGGCTTAACGGATGGCTACACCTTC

D gene: NA
V gene: TRBV6-2/TRBV6-3
J gene: TRBJ2-1
clone size: many
CDR3 protein: CASSTFNEQFF
CDR3 DNA: TGTGCCAGCTCCACCTTCAATGAGCAGTTCTTC

D gene: TRBD1
V gene: TRBV5-5
J gene: TRBJ1-2
clone size: many
CDR3 protein: CASSLGGGQYGYTF
CDR3 DNA: TGTGCCAGCAGCTTGGGGGGGGGACAGTATGGCTACACCTTC